This T cell receptor beta chain was obtained from a study of T cell changes during pregnancy in multiple sclerosis. Assay used: immunoSEQ multiplex PCR; TCRdb lists only in-frame clones, some missing. The sample lists about 50,000 clones; 92% were seen once. Per the germline V gene, CDR1 is SGDLS and CDR2 is YYNGEE. V lost 0 bases, J lost 5 bases, and 8 bases stayed unmatched. This CDR3 is 16 amino acids long. The chain combines TRBV9 with TRBJ2-7, with 10 positions matching TRBD2. Source: CD4+ T cells from peripheral blood mononuclear cells, taken after pregnancy. This clonotype originated in a female donor with multiple sclerosis, enrolled in a pregnancy study. CDR3 sequence (DNA): TGTGCCAGCAGCGTAGCAGCGGGAGGGCCTGGGAACGAGCAGTACTTC. This gives the protein CASSVAAGGPGNEQYF.